This entry lists 21 T cell receptor beta chains sequenced from one sample in a study of CXCR3-negative and CXCR3-positive naive CD8 T cells (dated by TCRdb to the late 2010s). Study-wide conclusions, independent of this receptor: Compared with CXCR3-negative naive cells, CXCR3-positive naive cells had TRB CDR3s with higher hydrophobicity (lower Kidera factor 4), lower energy, and higher strength and volume indices.

These receptors have no known antigen. Instrument on record: NextSeq 550. The Human TCR Profiling Kit (MiLaboratory) was used to make UMI-labeled 5' RACE TRB cDNA libraries. Based on TCRdb reprocessing of the reads, there is one entry per CDR3 protein sequence, and DNA is missing. The table kept for this sample lists over 55,000 distinct CDR3 sequences. The ten largest clones add up to around 5% of the sample. Material for sequencing was naive CXCR3+ CD8+ T cells from blood. The sample's cell subset or site label, decoded: CD45RO-CCR7+CD27+CD95- naive CD8+ T cells expressing CXCR3 (TNR3+). The source is a human donor in good health. Some clones in this sample may be carry-over from other donors' samples.

The chain links TRBV15 to TRBJ2-7; TCRdb designates TRBD1, a call that cannot be tested without DNA. From germline, CDR1 is LNHNV and CDR2 YYDKDF (reference sequence). The CDR3 runs 17 residues. Here the CDR3 reads CATSREGVGGHRDEQYF. The full variable domain, with the rest looked up from reference TRBV15 and TRBJ2-7, is DAMVIQNPRYQVTQFGKPVTLSCSQTLNHNVMYWYQQKSSQAPKLLFHYYDKDFNNEADTPDNFQSRRPNTSFCFLDIRSPGLGDTAMYLCATSREGVGGHRDEQYFGPGTRLTVT.

This chain connects TRBV27 to TRBJ2-2; TCRdb's D call, TRBD2, is unchecked because there is no DNA. Per germline, CDR1 MNHEY and CDR2 SMNVEV (reference sequence). This CDR3 has 15 amino acids. The chain's CDR3 is CASSLTFGGSGELFF.

This chain uses TRBV3-1 with TRBJ2-1. The germline V gene has CDR1 LGHDT and CDR2 YNNKEL (reference sequence). This CDR3 has 15 amino acids. CDR3 in amino acids: CASSQSGDSYNEQFF.

The gene calls are TRBV3-1 and TRBJ1-1. Germline V gene lookup returns CDR1 LGHDT and CDR2 YNNKEL (reference sequence). The CDR3 sequence is 14 residues long. The CDR3 region is CASSQRLRNTEAFF.

The chain employs TRBV11-2 and TRBJ1-4; TCRdb calls TRBD1, which cannot be checked without DNA. From germline, CDR1 is SGHAT and CDR2 FQNNGV. The CDR3 is made up of 13 amino acids. The CDR3 sequence is CASSATRAEKLFF.

The chain employs TRBV29-1 and TRBJ2-7; TCRdb lists TRBD1, though no DNA is available to test this call. This CDR3 is 14 amino acids long. CDR1 is SQVTM, CDR2 ANQGSEA, per germline. The CDR3 loop is CSVDGGVGGDEQYF.

This rearrangement joins TRBV28 to TRBJ2-7. CDR1 and CDR2 (germline): MDHEN, SYDVKM. This CDR3 contains 13 residues. CDR3 sequence: CASSSRGIHEQYF.

This rearrangement joins TRBV20-1 to TRBJ2-7; TCRdb indicates TRBD2, and absent DNA this call remains unverified. The germline CDR1 and CDR2 sequences are DFQATT and SNEGSKA (reference sequence). The length of the CDR3 is 15 residues. CDR3 in amino acids: CSARDGEGAIREQYF.

The chain is built from TRBV7-9 and TRBJ1-2; checking the TCRdb D call of TRBD1 is not possible without DNA. There are 15 residues in the CDR3. Per germline, CDR1 SEHNR and CDR2 FQNEAQ (reference sequence). This chain's CDR3 is CASSLADSRIYGYTF.

The J gene is TRBJ2-3, the V gene TRBV7-3. Germline V gene sequence: CDR1 SGHTA, CDR2 FQGTGA. This CDR3 is 17 amino acids long. The CDR3 sequence: CASSLTTLREYEATQYF.

The V gene is TRBV5-1, the J gene TRBJ1-1; TCRdb's D gene call, TRBD1, goes unchecked for lack of DNA. This CDR3 contains 12 residues. CDR1 SGHRS and CDR2 YFSETQ come from the germline V gene. The CDR3 loop reads CASSYVGAEAFF.

This CDR3 is CATSDLVGRPYEQYF. The V gene is TRBV6-5, the J gene TRBJ2-7; no DNA is available, so the TRBD2 call from TCRdb remains unchecked. Per the germline V gene, CDR1 is MNHEY and CDR2 is SVGAGI. The CDR3 is 15 residues long.

The V gene is TRBV4-3, the J gene TRBJ2-3; the D call of TRBD2 rests on TCRdb alone, since no DNA is present to check it. The germline V gene encodes CDR1 LGHNA and CDR2 YSLEER. The CDR3 spans 16 residues. CDR3 sequence: CASSQELAGGPDTQYF.

The V gene is TRBV19, the J gene TRBJ2-1. There are 14 residues in the CDR3. Germline CDR1 is LNHDA and CDR2 is SQIVND (reference sequence). The CDR3 region is CASGLWVDLNEQFF.

The V gene is TRBV29-1, the J gene TRBJ2-1. The CDR3 runs 14 residues. Germline loops: CDR1 SQVTM, CDR2 ANQGSEA. This CDR3 reads CSVYRFGSYNEQFF.

The chain couples TRBV12-3 or TRBV12-4 to TRBJ2-5; TCRdb's D gene call, TRBD1, goes unchecked for lack of DNA. The CDR3 is 15 residues long. CDR3 in amino acids: CASSLPTGVKETQYF.

The chain employs TRBV6-2 or TRBV6-3 and TRBJ1-1. Germline V gives CDR1 MNHEY, CDR2 SVGEGT. The CDR3 is 17 amino acids. CDR3 loop: CASSEYPGTVMNTEAFF.

The rearrangement links TRBV9 to TRBJ2-7; TCRdb gives TRBD1 as the D gene, but with no DNA this cannot be confirmed. This CDR3 is built from 14 residues. Germline CDR1 is SGDLS and CDR2 is YYNGEE. This chain's CDR3 is CASSAGTGTYEQYF. The complete variable domain, with remaining parts taken from reference TRBV9 and TRBJ2-7, reads DSGVTQTPKHLITATGQRVTLRCSPRSGDLSVYWYQQSLDQGLQFLIQYYNGEERAKGNILERFSAQQFPDLHSELNLSSLELGDSALYFCASSAGTGTYEQYFGPGTRLTVT.

The J gene is TRBJ2-1, the V gene TRBV7-8; TCRdb's D call, TRBD1, is unchecked because there is no DNA. The CDR3 loop spans 13 amino acids. Germline V gene sequence: CDR1 SGHVS, CDR2 FQNEAQ. The CDR3 here is CASSPPGGNEQFF. The variable domain in full, completed from reference TRBV7-8 and TRBJ2-1, reads GAGVSQSPRYKVAKRGQDVALRCDPISGHVSLFWYQQALGQGPEFLTYFQNEAQLDKSGLPSDRFFAERPEGSVSTLKIQRTQQEDSAVYLCASSPPGGNEQFFGPGTRLTVL.

V and J are TRBV6-2 or TRBV6-3 and TRBJ2-1; without DNA, the TCRdb call of TRBD1 cannot be checked. Germline values: CDR1 MNHEY, CDR2 SVGEGT. The CDR3 is 15 residues long. Here the CDR3 reads CASSFTGMGFDEQFF.

V usage is TRBV12-3 or TRBV12-4 and J usage is TRBJ2-1; without DNA, the TCRdb call of TRBD1 cannot be checked. The CDR3 is 12 amino acids. CDR3: CASSYPGNEQFF.